The 20 T cell receptor beta chains given below trace back to one sample, sequenced in a study of shared clonotypes between healthy human individuals. The repertoire was sequenced with immunoSEQ multiplex PCR; TCRdb's copy has only in-frame clones and lacks some. The repertoire holds about 2.5 million clones, with roughly 90% as singletons. Sequenced input: naive CD4+ T cells from PBMCs. Subset described: CD45RA+ positively selected. Receptor source: a man aged 18 to 30 in good health. Some clones in this sample may be carry-over from other donors' samples.

This clone appeared a single time. The J gene is TRBJ2-3, the V gene TRBV10-1; unclear D gene. The ends were cut back, 3 bases at V and 2 bases at J, with 6 bases in the middle. CDR3 length: 13 residues. The germline CDR1 and CDR2 sequences are WNHNN and SYGVQD (reference sequence). The CDR3 is CASSDDATDTQYF. The CDR3 region has the DNA TGCGCCAGCAGTGATGACGCCACAGATACGCAGTATTTT.

The chain uses TRBV6-6 and TRBJ1-5; no clear D gene. Germline CDR1 MNHNY, CDR2 SVGAGI (reference sequence). The V end was cut by 5 bases, the J end by 7 bases, with 18 bases between. This CDR3 spans 15 amino acids. The DNA for the CDR3 is TGTGCCAGCAGTCAACCCGGTGTGCGGGTGCAGCCCCAGCATTTT. It encodes CASSQPGVRVQPQHF.

The chain carries TRBV28 and TRBJ1-5; D is ambiguous. The germline V gene has CDR1 MDHEN and CDR2 SYDVKM. The CDR3 is 13 amino acids. V shed 5 bases and J shed 12 bases, with 17 bases lying between them. The CDR3 DNA reads as TGTGCCAGCAGTCGAGAAAGGGTTGGAGGCCAGCATTTT. Protein sequence: CASSRERVGGQHF.

The chain has TRBV6-5 and TRBJ1-6, with D perhaps TRBD1 (6 bases). Germline CDR1 and CDR2: MNHEY and SVGAGI. The CDR3 is 15 amino acids. Between the trimmed V and J ends, which lost 0 bases and 9 bases, there was a span of 12 bases. CDR3 nucleotide sequence: TGTGCCAGCAGTTACTCCGGGCAGGGGATTTCACCCCTCCACTTT. Protein: CASSYSGQGISPLHF.

In DNA, the CDR3 is TGTGCCGGCTCAAAGTCCTCCGGGCTAGCGGGATACGAGCAGTACTTC. Its protein is CAGSKSSGLAGYEQYF. The gene calls are TRBV6-4 and TRBJ2-7; 9 nucleotides line up with TRBD2. The CDR3 has 16 amino acids. Trimming took 11 bases from V and 4 from J; bases not matched to a gene: 18. The germline V gene has CDR1 MRHNA and CDR2 SNTAGT.

Regarding this clone: The sample has other DNA sequences that encode this CDR3 too. V is TRBV6-1 and J is TRBJ1-2; unclear D gene. The V gene lost 2 bases and the J gene lost 2 bases, with 6 bases spanning the gap. Germline CDR1 and CDR2: MNHNS and SASEGT. The CDR3 is made up of 13 amino acids. CDR3 coding DNA: TGTGCCAGCAGTGAACGCCAGAACTATGGCTACACCTTC. Its protein product is CASSERQNYGYTF.

The genes are TRBV9 and TRBJ1-4; TRBD1 might be the D (5 bases). Trimming removed 3 bases from V and 3 bases from J, with 15 bases in between. Germline loops: CDR1 SGDLS, CDR2 YYNGEE. The CDR3 is 16 amino acids. DNA for the CDR3: TGTGCCAGCAGCGCTAGCCCCGGGGGGTCTAATGAAAAACTGTTTTTT. Amino acids: CASSASPGGSNEKLFF.

This chain joins TRBV5-4 and TRBJ1-1; 8 bases fit TRBD1. CDR1 is SGHNT, CDR2 YYREEE, per germline (reference sequence). V gave up 4 bases and J gave up 4 bases; unmatched junction bases: 6. The CDR3 has 14 residues. This chain's CDR3 is CASSQADRGTEAFF. CDR3 DNA: TGTGCCAGCAGCCAAGCTGACAGGGGCACTGAAGCTTTCTTT.

The V gene is TRBV6-6, the J gene TRBJ2-1, with TRBD2 matching over 8 bases. Germline V gene lookup returns CDR1 MNHNY and CDR2 SVGAGI (reference sequence). Unmatched junction bases numbered 11, after V lost 3 bases and J lost 7 bases. The CDR3 runs to 16 residues. The CDR3 DNA sequence: TGTGCCAGCAGTTATTCCGGGACTAGTCATTTGAATGAGCAGTTCTTC. It is translated as CASSYSGTSHLNEQFF.

The rearrangement joins TRBV19 to TRBJ2-7; D is ambiguous. V was shortened by 4 bases and J by 4 bases, with 14 bases between the two germline ends. The CDR3 is made up of 14 amino acids. Germline lookup yields CDR1 LNHDA and CDR2 SQIVND (reference sequence). CDR3 in amino acids: CASSKMDRLYEQYF. The CDR3 nucleotides are TGTGCCAGTAGTAAGATGGACCGTTTGTACGAGCAGTACTTC.

This clone showed up just a few times. The chain combines TRBV19 with TRBJ1-1; D is possibly TRBD1 (5 bases). The CDR3 sequence is 14 residues long. Trimming took off 7 bases at V and 5 bases at J, with 17 bases between the two ends. Germline V gives CDR1 LNHDA, CDR2 SQIVND (reference sequence). The CDR3 sequence is CASIPRREGTEAFF. The CDR3 nucleotides read TGTGCCAGTATCCCGAGGCGGGAGGGGACTGAAGCTTTCTTT.

The chain carries TRBV18 and TRBJ2-7; the D gene is possibly TRBD1 (5 bases). This CDR3 spans 14 amino acids. Germline V lookup: CDR1 KGHSH, CDR2 LQKENI. V dropped 2 bases and J dropped 5 bases, with 13 bases sitting between them. CDR3 sequence reads: CASSPAGKSHEQYF. Here the CDR3 DNA reads TGTGCCAGCTCACCAGCAGGGAAGTCCCACGAGCAGTACTTC.

The chain uses TRBV5-1 and TRBJ2-3, with D possibly being TRBD1 (5 bases). Trimming took 0 bases from V and 2 from J, leaving 7 bases between them. The CDR3 contains 14 residues. The V gene's germline CDR1 is SGHRS and CDR2 YFSETQ. The DNA for the CDR3 is TGCGCCAGCAGCTTGGGACAGCTCACAGATACGCAGTATTTT. This encodes CASSLGQLTDTQYF.

This chain joins TRBV2 and TRBJ2-1; D unresolved. The V gene lost 6 bases and the J gene lost 9 bases, with 12 bases spanning the gap. Germline assignment: CDR1 SNHLY and CDR2 FYNNEI. This CDR3 has 12 residues. The CDR3: CASRTPSVEQFF. In nucleotides, the CDR3 is TGTGCCAGCAGGACCCCCTCGGTTGAGCAGTTCTTC.

This rearrangement joins TRBV13 to TRBJ2-3, with 7 bases fitting TRBD1. V was clipped by 1 base and J by 4 bases; unmatched bases: 2. Germline V CDR1 and CDR2: PRHDT, FYEKMQ (reference sequence). This CDR3 is 14 amino acids long. The CDR3 sequence is CASSLVGGADTQYF. The DNA of the CDR3 is TGTGCCAGCAGCTTAGTAGGGGGCGCAGATACGCAGTATTTT.

This chain uses TRBV2 with TRBJ2-3, with TRBD2 matching 9 bases. Germline V gene data show CDR1 as SNHLY and CDR2 as FYNNEI. This CDR3 comprises 15 residues. J lost 2 bases, V lost 5 bases, and 5 bases had no gene match. As DNA, the CDR3 is TGTGCCAGCAGTCCGACTAGCGGCTACACAGATACGCAGTATTTT. Its translation is CASSPTSGYTDTQYF.

The rearrangement joins TRBV30 to TRBJ2-3; the D call may be TRBD1 or TRBD2 (5 bases each). This CDR3 comprises 13 residues. CDR1 is GTSNPN and CDR2 is SVGIG in the germline V gene (reference sequence). Trimming shortened V by 0 bases and J by 11 bases, and 15 bases separated the two germline ends. CDR3 protein: CAWSVRGAIMQYF. The CDR3 DNA reads TGTGCCTGGAGTGTAAGAGGGGCAATTATGCAGTATTTT.

The chain combines TRBV20-1 with TRBJ2-1; D not certain. The ends were cut back, 7 bases at V and 7 bases at J, with 8 bases in the middle. Germline CDR1 reads DFQATT; CDR2 reads SNEGSKA (reference sequence). The CDR3 sequence is 10 residues long. CDR3 DNA: TGCAGTGTGATAGTGAATGAGCAGTTCTTC. Translated, it gives CSVIVNEQFF.

CDR3 residues: CASSSSTGGNEQFF. In nucleotides, the CDR3 is TGTGCCAGCAGTTCGTCGACAGGGGGGAATGAGCAGTTCTTC. This sequence joins TRBV5-4 and TRBJ2-1; the match to TRBD1 covers 9 bases. This CDR3 is 14 amino acids long. Germline values: CDR1 SGHNT, CDR2 YYREEE (reference sequence). Losses at the gene ends were 5 bases for V and 7 bases for J; bases not matched to a gene: 7. The whole variable domain, filled in from reference TRBV5-4 and TRBJ2-1, reads ETGVTQSPTHLIKTRGQQVTLRCSSQSGHNTVSWYQQALGQGPQFIFQYYREEENGRGNFPPRFSGLQFPNYSSELNVNALELDDSALYLCASSSSTGGNEQFFGPGTRLTVL.

Written as DNA, the CDR3 is TGTGCCAGTAGTATAACGGGGCGAGGTGAAGCTTTCTTT. Protein: CASSITGRGEAFF. This chain connects TRBV19 to TRBJ1-1; TRBD1 might be the D (5 bases). Trimming cost V 2 bases and J 7 bases, with 11 bases left between them. The V gene's germline CDR1 is LNHDA and CDR2 SQIVND (reference sequence). The CDR3 covers 13 residues.